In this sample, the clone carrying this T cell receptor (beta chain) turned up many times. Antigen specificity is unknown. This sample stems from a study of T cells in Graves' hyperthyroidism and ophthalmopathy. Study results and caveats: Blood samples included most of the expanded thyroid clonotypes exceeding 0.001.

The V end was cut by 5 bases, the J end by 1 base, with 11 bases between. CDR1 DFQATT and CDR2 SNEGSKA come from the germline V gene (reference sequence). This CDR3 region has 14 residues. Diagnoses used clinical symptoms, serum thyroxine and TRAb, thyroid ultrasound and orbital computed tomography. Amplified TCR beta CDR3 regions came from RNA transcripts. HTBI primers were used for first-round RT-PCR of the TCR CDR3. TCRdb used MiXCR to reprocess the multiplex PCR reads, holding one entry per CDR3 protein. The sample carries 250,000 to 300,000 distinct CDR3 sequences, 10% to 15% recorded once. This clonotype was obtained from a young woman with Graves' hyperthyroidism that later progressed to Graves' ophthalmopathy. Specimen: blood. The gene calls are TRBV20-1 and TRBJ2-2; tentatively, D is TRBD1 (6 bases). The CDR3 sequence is CSAPRDKNTGELFF. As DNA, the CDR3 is TGCAGTGCTCCCCGGGACAAGAACACCGGGGAGCTGTTTTTT.